The 23 T cell receptor beta chains given below trace back to one sample, sequenced in a study of T cells in Graves' hyperthyroidism and ophthalmopathy. Researchers amplified the TCR beta CDR3 regions from RNA transcripts. Researchers ran a first-round RT-PCR on the TCR CDR3 using the HTBI primer set. From the multiplex PCR reads, TCRdb called clonotypes with MiXCR, one entry per CDR3 protein. Altogether around 610,000 distinct CDR3 sequences are present, about 15% being singletons, with the ten largest covering 3.5% to 4.5%. The sequencing input was blood. Receptors were obtained from a woman aged 40 to 50 with Graves' ophthalmopathy.

This clonotype occurred many times. V gene TRBV7-2 combines with J gene TRBJ2-5; D perhaps matches TRBD2 (5 bases). V gave up 3 bases and J gave up 9 bases, with 11 bases separating them. The CDR3 is made up of 12 amino acids. Per the germline V gene, CDR1 is SGHTA and CDR2 is FQGNSA. CDR3 amino acids: CASSFTDGAQYF. The CDR3 region has the DNA TGTGCCAGCAGCTTCACGGACGGGGCCCAGTACTTC.

This clonotype was observed a handful of times. The CDR3 region is CASSQWSVGGNTGELFF. The CDR3 DNA is TGTGCCAGCAGCCAATGGAGCGTGGGAGGAAACACCGGGGAGCTGTTTTTT. The chain employs TRBV3-1 and TRBJ2-2; TRBD2 might be the D (6 bases). This CDR3 has 17 amino acids. The germline gives CDR1 LGHDT, CDR2 YNNKEL (reference sequence). The ends were cut back, 2 bases at V and 2 bases at J, with 15 bases in the middle.

This clonotype was detected only a few times. This chain uses TRBV11-2 with TRBJ2-2, with D possibly TRBD2 on 5 matching bases. Germline V gene lookup returns CDR1 SGHAT and CDR2 FQNNGV. CDR3 length: 15 amino acids. V gave up 0 bases and J gave up 9 bases, with 14 bases separating them. CDR3 sequence (DNA): TGTGCCAGCAGCTTAGATTGGACTCCAAGGCGGGAGCTGTTTTTT. This gives the protein CASSLDWTPRRELFF.

This clonotype appeared many times. The rearrangement joins TRBV20-1 to TRBJ2-7; TRBD2 aligns across 9 bases. The CDR3 sequence is 19 residues long. Germline lookup yields CDR1 DFQATT and CDR2 SNEGSKA (reference sequence). Trimming removed 3 bases from V and 1 base from J; junction bases left unmatched: 19. The CDR3 reads CSARSWGGPRLAESYEQYF. In DNA form, the CDR3 reads TGCAGTGCTAGGTCGTGGGGCGGACCAAGACTAGCGGAGTCCTACGAGCAGTACTTC.

This clonotype has at least ten counts. CDR3 loop: CASTPGDTSGNTIYF. The DNA of the CDR3 is TGTGCCAGCACCCCCGGGGACACCTCTGGAAACACCATATATTTT. This chain connects TRBV12-3 or TRBV12-4 to TRBJ1-3, with a weak D call TRBD1 (6 bases). Trimming took off 7 bases at V and 0 bases at J, with 13 bases between the two ends. This CDR3 region has 15 residues.

This clonotype appeared many times. This chain links TRBV7-2 with TRBJ2-7; 9 bases match TRBD1. This CDR3 has 13 amino acids. V gave up 4 bases and J gave up 5 bases; unmatched junction bases: 3. Germline CDR1 and CDR2: SGHTA and FQGNSA. CDR3 sequence: CASSSRDRDEQYF. CDR3 nucleotides: TGTGCCAGCAGCTCTCGGGACAGGGACGAGCAGTACTTC.

This clonotype was observed at least ten times. CDR3 sequence reads: CASSHSDGYYEQYF. CDR3 in DNA: TGTGCCAGCAGTCACTCGGACGGCTACTACGAGCAGTACTTC. The rearrangement links TRBV12-3 or TRBV12-4 to TRBJ2-7; D not resolved. Between the trimmed V and J ends, which lost 5 bases and 3 bases, there was a span of 14 bases. The CDR3 runs to 14 residues.

This clonotype was recorded a few times. V is TRBV19 and J is TRBJ2-5, with 10 bases fitting TRBD2. The CDR3 runs to 13 residues. Germline CDR1 LNHDA, CDR2 SQIVND (reference sequence). Trimming removed 7 bases from V and 4 bases from J; junction bases left unmatched: 3. CDR3 sequence: CASTGTSVETQYF. The CDR3, as DNA: TGTGCCAGTACCGGGACTAGCGTAGAGACCCAGTACTTC.

This clonotype was seen at least ten times. The rearrangement joins TRBV6-1 to TRBJ2-7, with 12 bases fitting TRBD2. Germline V CDR1 and CDR2: MNHNS, SASEGT. The length of the CDR3 is 15 residues. J lost 2 bases, V lost 7 bases, and 6 bases had no gene match. The CDR3 region is CASIFGTSGPYEQYF. The CDR3 nucleotides read TGTGCCAGCATCTTTGGGACTAGCGGGCCCTACGAGCAGTACTTC.

This clonotype has a count of ten or more. The rearrangement joins TRBV7-9 to TRBJ2-7; tentatively, D is TRBD1 (8 bases). Trimming left V 5 bases short and J 8 bases short, with 19 bases between. CDR1 SEHNR and CDR2 FQNEAQ come from the germline V gene (reference sequence). CDR3 size: 14 residues. In DNA form, the CDR3 reads TGTGCCAGCAGCGCCACAGGGGGGGTAGCTAAGCAGTACTTC. Residues: CASSATGGVAKQYF.

The chain is built from TRBV27 and TRBJ2-7; the match to TRBD2 covers 11 bases. This CDR3 contains 16 residues. The J segment lost 2 bases and the V segment lost 3 bases, leaving 6 bases of the junction unmatched. Germline assignment: CDR1 MNHEY and CDR2 SMNVEV (reference sequence). CDR3 residues: CASSLTSGNPAYEQYF. The CDR3 nucleotides read TGTGCCAGCAGTTTGACTAGCGGGAACCCAGCCTACGAGCAGTACTTC.

About this clonotype itself: A much larger clone is a single base away; this may be a read error. The chain uses TRBV4-2 and TRBJ1-2, with D hard to call. The V end was cut by 6 bases, the J end by 11 bases, with 31 bases between. The CDR3 extends over 17 amino acids. CDR1 LGHNA and CDR2 YNFKEQ come from the germline V gene. The DNA of the CDR3 is TGTGCCAGCAGGACTTCCGGGTCTGAGTGGAGTCTAGGCCGATACACCTTC. It translates to CASRTSGSEWSLGRYTF.

This clonotype has ten or more counts. The V and J genes are TRBV6-5 and TRBJ1-2; TRBD1 might be the D (5 bases). The CDR3 is 16 residues long. Per the germline V gene, CDR1 is MNHEY and CDR2 is SVGAGI. V was clipped by 2 bases and J by 0 bases, with 13 bases between them. CDR3 loop: CASSYGGSYSNYGYTF. The CDR3, as DNA: TGTGCCAGCAGTTACGGGGGTTCCTATTCTAACTATGGCTACACCTTC.

This clonotype was seen many times. The chain uses TRBV20-1 and TRBJ2-2; TRBD2 agrees at 9 bases. V trimming: 4 bases; J trimming: 7 bases; junction bases outside the gene matches: 7. There are 14 residues in the CDR3. The germline gives CDR1 DFQATT, CDR2 SNEGSKA (reference sequence). The CDR3, as DNA: TGCAGTGCTACCGGGACTAGCAGAGGCGGGGAGCTGTTTTTT. Protein product: CSATGTSRGGELFF.

The chain recombines TRBV12-3 or TRBV12-4 with TRBJ2-2; TRBD1 matches at 8 bases. Trimming at V came to 1 base and at J to 6 bases, leaving 7 bases not matched to a gene. This CDR3 region has 16 residues. The CDR3 nucleotides are TGTGCCAGCAGTTTAGGGTCAGGGGGCATGTCCGGGGAGCTGTTTTTT. Encoded protein: CASSLGSGGMSGELFF.

The V and J genes are TRBV7-6 and TRBJ2-5, with 8 bases fitting TRBD1. The CDR3 extends over 14 amino acids. The V gene end was trimmed by 1 base and the J gene end by 5 bases; junction bases not matched to a gene: 3. Germline assignment: CDR1 SGHVS and CDR2 FNYEAQ. The CDR3 spells CASSLGGQGETQYF. For the CDR3, the DNA is TGTGCCAGCAGCTTAGGAGGACAGGGTGAGACCCAGTACTTC.

This clonotype was picked up many times. The chain links TRBV6-5 to TRBJ2-7; 10 nucleotides agree with TRBD1. Germline trimming cut 0 bases from V and 4 bases from J; bases unmatched to any gene: 6. From germline, CDR1 is MNHEY and CDR2 SVGAGI. The length of the CDR3 is 16 residues. CDR3 protein: CASSYSGQGRSYEQYF. Here the CDR3 DNA reads TGTGCCAGCAGTTACTCGGGACAGGGGAGGTCTTACGAGCAGTACTTC.

This clonotype was seen many times. This chain connects TRBV12-3 or TRBV12-4 to TRBJ2-7; D remains ambiguous. The V gene lost 6 bases and the J gene lost 6 bases, with 12 bases spanning the gap. The CDR3 is made up of 12 amino acids. CDR3 DNA: TGTGCCAGCAGCGCGACACCCTCCGAGCAGTACTTC. Its protein product is CASSATPSEQYF.

This clonotype was found many times. The chain recombines TRBV27 with TRBJ2-7; maybe TRBD1 (6 bases). The CDR3 length is 15 residues. CDR1 and CDR2 from the germline V gene are MNHEY and SMNVEV (reference sequence). Trimming left V 4 bases short and J 4 bases short, with 17 bases between. CDR3 sequence reads: CASSSIPNGQYEQYF. CDR3 DNA sequence: TGTGCCAGCAGTTCCATCCCCAACGGACAGTACGAGCAGTACTTC.

The chain carries TRBV27 and TRBJ2-7, with D possibly TRBD1 on 6 matching bases. The CDR3 is made up of 15 amino acids. In germline, CDR1 is MNHEY, CDR2 SMNVEV (reference sequence). Trimming removed 7 bases at V and 4 bases at J, with 20 bases between. DNA for the CDR3: TGTGCCAGCACCGGGTCCCCTCAGGGGCGGTACGAGCAGTACTTC. It specifies CASTGSPQGRYEQYF.

The table lists this clonotype with many counts. The V gene is TRBV19, the J gene TRBJ1-1; D remains ambiguous. Germline CDR1 LNHDA, CDR2 SQIVND (reference sequence). The CDR3 runs to 14 residues. V dropped 1 base and J dropped 5 bases, with 11 bases sitting between them. The CDR3, as DNA: TGTGCCAGTAGTATAGTATTCAGGAATACTGAAGCTTTCTTT. This encodes CASSIVFRNTEAFF.

The count of this clonotype is one. This rearrangement joins TRBV30 to TRBJ2-2; no reliable D call. The ends were cut back, 0 bases at V and 0 bases at J, with 20 bases in the middle. This CDR3 has 19 residues. Germline V CDR1 and CDR2: GTSNPN, SVGIG (reference sequence). In DNA, the CDR3 is TGTGCCTGGAGTGTAACTCCCGCGGTGGGCGGCGCGAACACCGGGGAGCTGTTTTTT. This gives the protein CAWSVTPAVGGANTGELFF.

This clonotype was picked up many times. The genes are TRBV10-3 and TRBJ2-7; 8 nucleotides match TRBD1. This CDR3 has 13 residues. The germline V gene encodes CDR1 ENHRY and CDR2 SYGVKD. After removal of 10 bases from V and 4 bases from J, the junction contained 9 bases not matched to a gene. The CDR3 is CATGGQGPYEQYF. The CDR3 bases are TGTGCCACCGGCGGACAGGGCCCGTACGAGCAGTACTTC.